Below, 7 T cell receptor beta chains from the same sample are listed, as sequenced in a study of blood T cell repertoires in COVID-19. Repertoires were generated with immunoSEQ multiplex PCR, while TCRdb's copy carries only in-frame clones and drops some. Seen here are a few hundred thousand clones, about 86% observed once, and the top ten hold about 2.4%. Specimen: peripheral blood. The receptor set was obtained from a woman aged 55-69 years with acute or convalescent COVID-19.

The sample holds a few counts of this clone. The V gene is TRBV30, the J gene TRBJ2-2, with 8 positions matching TRBD2. This CDR3 spans 16 amino acids. Germline CDR1 is GTSNPN and CDR2 is SVGIG (reference sequence). V was clipped by 3 bases and J by 7 bases; unmatched bases: 13. CDR3: CAWRLAGRDLDGELFF. CDR3 nucleotides: TGTGCCTGGAGGCTAGCGGGCCGGGACCTGGACGGGGAGCTGTTTTTT.

The rearrangement links TRBV6-2 or TRBV6-3 to TRBJ1-2; 7 bases agree with TRBD1. The CDR3 sequence is 15 residues long. J was trimmed by 0 bases and V by 5 bases; bases with no gene match: 6. Looked up from germline, CDR1 is MNHEY and CDR2 is SVGEGT. The CDR3 nucleotides read TGTGCCAGCAGTCAGACAGGGAGAGCTAACTATGGCTACACCTTC. Protein: CASSQTGRANYGYTF.

The chain links TRBV4-1 to TRBJ1-4; 12 nucleotides line up with TRBD1. The germline V gene encodes CDR1 MGHRA and CDR2 YSYEKL. With V trimmed by 6 bases and J by 2 bases, 7 bases remained unmatched. This CDR3 has 17 amino acids. CDR3 nucleotides: TGCGCCAGCAGACCAGGGACAGGGGGCCGGACTAATGAAAAACTGTTTTTT. Translated: CASRPGTGGRTNEKLFF.

J is TRBJ2-7 and V is TRBV7-6, with 7 positions matching TRBD1. Germline CDR1 is SGHVS and CDR2 is FNYEAQ. Germline trimming cut 5 bases from V and 7 bases from J; bases unmatched to any gene: 14. CDR3 length equals 15 residues. The CDR3 coding sequence is TGTGCCAGCAGCCCCGCGGTTACTAGGGGGCATGAGCAGTACTTC. Its translation is CASSPAVTRGHEQYF.

The chain carries TRBV4-1 and TRBJ1-2; D is unresolved. This CDR3 comprises 14 residues. V was pared by 0 bases and J by 4 bases, with 9 bases between. In germline, CDR1 is MGHRA, CDR2 YSYEKL. CDR3 in amino acids: CASSQDPTGYGYTF. CDR3 coding DNA: TGCGCCAGCAGCCAAGATCCCACGGGCTATGGCTACACCTTC.

The V call is TRBV24-1, the J call TRBJ2-1; weak D call: TRBD1 (8 bases). This CDR3 region has 15 residues. Deletions cut 5 bases from V and 5 bases from J, with 15 bases between. Germline assignment: CDR1 KGHDR and CDR2 SFDVKD. As DNA, the CDR3 is TGTGCCACCAGTGCCACAGGGGGGGTTCACAATGAGCAGTTCTTC. Its translation is CATSATGGVHNEQFF.

J is TRBJ2-7 and V is TRBV5-6; D perhaps matches TRBD1 (5 bases). Trimming shortened V by 0 bases and J by 0 bases, and 10 bases separated the two germline ends. This CDR3 contains 15 residues. CDR1 is SGHDT and CDR2 is YYEEEE in the germline V gene. CDR3 region: CASSLEGRASYEQYF. As DNA, the CDR3 is TGTGCCAGCAGCTTGGAGGGGCGCGCCTCCTACGAGCAGTACTTC.